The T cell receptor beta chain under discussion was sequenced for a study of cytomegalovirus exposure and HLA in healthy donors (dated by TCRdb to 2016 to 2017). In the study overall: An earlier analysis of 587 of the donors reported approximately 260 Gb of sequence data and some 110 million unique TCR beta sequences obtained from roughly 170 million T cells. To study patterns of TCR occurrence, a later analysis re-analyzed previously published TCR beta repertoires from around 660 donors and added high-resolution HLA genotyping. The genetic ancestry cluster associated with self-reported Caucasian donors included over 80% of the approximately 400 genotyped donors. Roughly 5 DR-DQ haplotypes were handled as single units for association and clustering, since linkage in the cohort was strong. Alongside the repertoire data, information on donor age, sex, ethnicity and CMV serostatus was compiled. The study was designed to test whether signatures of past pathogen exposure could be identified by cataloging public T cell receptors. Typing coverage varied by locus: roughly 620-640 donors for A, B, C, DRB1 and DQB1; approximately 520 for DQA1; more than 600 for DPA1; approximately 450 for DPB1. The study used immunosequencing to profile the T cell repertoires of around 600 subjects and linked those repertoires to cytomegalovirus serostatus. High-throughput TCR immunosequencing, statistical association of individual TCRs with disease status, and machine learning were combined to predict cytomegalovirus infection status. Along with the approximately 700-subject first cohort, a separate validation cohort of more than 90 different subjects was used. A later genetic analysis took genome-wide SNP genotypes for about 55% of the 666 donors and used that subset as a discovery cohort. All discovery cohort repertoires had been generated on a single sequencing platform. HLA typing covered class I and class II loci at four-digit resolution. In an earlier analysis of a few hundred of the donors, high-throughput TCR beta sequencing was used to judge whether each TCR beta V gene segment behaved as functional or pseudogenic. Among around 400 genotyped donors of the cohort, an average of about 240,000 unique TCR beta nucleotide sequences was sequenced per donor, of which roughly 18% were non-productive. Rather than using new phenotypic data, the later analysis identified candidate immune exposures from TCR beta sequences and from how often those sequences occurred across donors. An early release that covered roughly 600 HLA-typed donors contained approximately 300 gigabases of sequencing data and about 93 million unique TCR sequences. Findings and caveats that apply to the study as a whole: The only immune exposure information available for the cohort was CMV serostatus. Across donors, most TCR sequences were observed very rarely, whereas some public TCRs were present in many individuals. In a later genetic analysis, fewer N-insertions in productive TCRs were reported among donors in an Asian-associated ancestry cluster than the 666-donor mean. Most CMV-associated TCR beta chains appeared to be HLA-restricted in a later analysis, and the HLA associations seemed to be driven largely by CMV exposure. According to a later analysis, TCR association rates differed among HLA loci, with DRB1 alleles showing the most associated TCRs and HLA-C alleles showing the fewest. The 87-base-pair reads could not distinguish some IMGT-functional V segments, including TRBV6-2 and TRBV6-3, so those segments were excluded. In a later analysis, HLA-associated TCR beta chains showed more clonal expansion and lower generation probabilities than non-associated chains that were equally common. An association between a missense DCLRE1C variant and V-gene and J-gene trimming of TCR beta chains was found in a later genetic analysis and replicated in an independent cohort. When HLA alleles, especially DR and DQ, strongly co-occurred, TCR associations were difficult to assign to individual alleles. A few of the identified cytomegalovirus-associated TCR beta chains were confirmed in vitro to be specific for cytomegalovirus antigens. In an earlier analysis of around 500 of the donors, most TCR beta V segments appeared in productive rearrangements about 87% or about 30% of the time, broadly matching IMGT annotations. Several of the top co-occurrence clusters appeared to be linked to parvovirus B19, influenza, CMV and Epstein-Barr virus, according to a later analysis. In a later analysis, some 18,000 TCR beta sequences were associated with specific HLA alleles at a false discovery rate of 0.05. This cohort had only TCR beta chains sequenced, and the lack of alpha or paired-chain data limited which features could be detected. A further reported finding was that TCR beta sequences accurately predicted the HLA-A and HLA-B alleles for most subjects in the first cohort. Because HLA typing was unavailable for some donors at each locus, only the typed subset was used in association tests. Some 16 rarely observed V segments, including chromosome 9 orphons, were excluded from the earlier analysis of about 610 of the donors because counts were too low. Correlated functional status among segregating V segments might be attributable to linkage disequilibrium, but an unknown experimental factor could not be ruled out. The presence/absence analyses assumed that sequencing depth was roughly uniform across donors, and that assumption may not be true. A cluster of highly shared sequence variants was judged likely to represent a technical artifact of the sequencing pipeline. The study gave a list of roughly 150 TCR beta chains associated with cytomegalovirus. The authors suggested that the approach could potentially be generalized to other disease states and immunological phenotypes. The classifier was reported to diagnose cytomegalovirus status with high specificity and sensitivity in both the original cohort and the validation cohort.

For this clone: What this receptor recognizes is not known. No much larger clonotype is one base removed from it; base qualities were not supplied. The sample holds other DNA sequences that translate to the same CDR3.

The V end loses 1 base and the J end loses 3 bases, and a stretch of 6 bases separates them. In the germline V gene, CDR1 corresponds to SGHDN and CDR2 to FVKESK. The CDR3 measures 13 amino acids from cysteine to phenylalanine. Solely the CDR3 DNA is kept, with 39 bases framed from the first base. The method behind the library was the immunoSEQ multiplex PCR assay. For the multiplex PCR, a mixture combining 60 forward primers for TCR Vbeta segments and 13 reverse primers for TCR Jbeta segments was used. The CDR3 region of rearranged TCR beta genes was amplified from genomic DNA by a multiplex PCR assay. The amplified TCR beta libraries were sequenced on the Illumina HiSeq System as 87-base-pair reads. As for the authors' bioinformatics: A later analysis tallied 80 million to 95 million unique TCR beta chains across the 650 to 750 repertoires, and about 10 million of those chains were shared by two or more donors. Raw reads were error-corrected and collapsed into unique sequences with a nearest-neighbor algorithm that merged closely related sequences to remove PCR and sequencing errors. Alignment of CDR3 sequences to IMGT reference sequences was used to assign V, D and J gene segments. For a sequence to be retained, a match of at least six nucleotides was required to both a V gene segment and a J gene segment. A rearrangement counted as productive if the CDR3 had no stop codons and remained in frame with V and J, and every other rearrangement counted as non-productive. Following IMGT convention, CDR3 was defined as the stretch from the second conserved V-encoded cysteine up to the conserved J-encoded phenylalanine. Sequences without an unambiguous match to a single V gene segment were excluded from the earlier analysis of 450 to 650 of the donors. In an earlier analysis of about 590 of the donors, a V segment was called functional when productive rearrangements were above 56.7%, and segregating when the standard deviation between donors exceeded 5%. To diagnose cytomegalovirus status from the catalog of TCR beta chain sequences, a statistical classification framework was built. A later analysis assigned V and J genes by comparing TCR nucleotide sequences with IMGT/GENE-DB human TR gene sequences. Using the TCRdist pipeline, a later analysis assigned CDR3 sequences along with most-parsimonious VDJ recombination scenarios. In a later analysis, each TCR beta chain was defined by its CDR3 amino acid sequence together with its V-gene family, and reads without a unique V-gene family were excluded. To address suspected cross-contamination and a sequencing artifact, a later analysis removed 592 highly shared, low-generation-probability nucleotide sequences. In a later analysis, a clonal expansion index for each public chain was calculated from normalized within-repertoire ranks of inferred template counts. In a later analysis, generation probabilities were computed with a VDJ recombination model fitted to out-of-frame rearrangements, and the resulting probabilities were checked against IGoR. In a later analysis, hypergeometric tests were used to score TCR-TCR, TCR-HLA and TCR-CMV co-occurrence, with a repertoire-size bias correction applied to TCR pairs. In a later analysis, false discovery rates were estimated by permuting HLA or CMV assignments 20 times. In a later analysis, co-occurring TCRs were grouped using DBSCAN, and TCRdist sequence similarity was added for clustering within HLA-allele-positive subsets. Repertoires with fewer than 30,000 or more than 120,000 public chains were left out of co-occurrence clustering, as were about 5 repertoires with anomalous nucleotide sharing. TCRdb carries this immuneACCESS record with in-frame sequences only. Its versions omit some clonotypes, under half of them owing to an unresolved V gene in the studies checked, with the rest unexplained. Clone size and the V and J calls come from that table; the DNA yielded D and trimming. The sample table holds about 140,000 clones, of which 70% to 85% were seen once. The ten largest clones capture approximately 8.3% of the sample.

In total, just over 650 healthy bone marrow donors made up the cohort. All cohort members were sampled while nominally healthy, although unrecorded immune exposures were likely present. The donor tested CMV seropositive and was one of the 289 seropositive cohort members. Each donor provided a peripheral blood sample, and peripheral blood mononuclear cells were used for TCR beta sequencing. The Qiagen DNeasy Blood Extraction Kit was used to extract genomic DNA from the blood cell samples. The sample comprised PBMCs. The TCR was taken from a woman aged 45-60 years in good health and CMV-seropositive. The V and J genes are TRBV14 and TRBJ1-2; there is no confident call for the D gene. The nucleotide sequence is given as TGTGCCAGCAGCCAAGGGCAGGACTATGGCTACACCTTC. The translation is CASSQGQDYGYTF. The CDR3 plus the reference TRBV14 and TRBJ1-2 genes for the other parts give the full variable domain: EAGVTQFPSHSVIEKGQTVTLRCDPISGHDNLYWYRRVMGKEIKFLLHFVKESKQDESGMPNNRFLAERTGGTYSTLKVQPAELEDSGVYFCASSQGQDYGYTFGSGTRLTVV.